These 31 T cell receptor beta chains were all obtained from the same sample, sequenced in a study of shared clonotypes between healthy human individuals (dated by TCRdb to 2020 to 2022). The library came from the immunoSEQ multiplex PCR assay. In its TCRdb copy, this immuneACCESS table keeps in-frame sequences only and misses some clones. Where compared with another copy, unresolved V genes explain less than half of these, and the others have no known cause. The sample table lists around 1,100,000 clones, about 80% of them with a count of one. The ten largest clones capture 0.89% of the sample. The sequencing input was memory CD4+ T cells from PBMCs. Reading the label with the study, this specimen's cell subset or site is: CD45RA-negative fraction. Receptors originate from a man aged 18 to 29 in good health. Some clones in this sample may be carry-over from other donors' samples.

The chain employs TRBV5-7 and TRBJ1-1; 9 bases are a match to TRBD1. TRBV5-7 is filed as an ORF, its function uncertain. The CDR3 extends over 15 amino acids. Unmatched junction bases numbered 9, after V lost 4 bases and J lost 5 bases. CDR3 coding DNA: TGTGCCAGCAGCCCAAGACAGGGGGGTTCGACTGAAGCTTTCTTT. Translation: CASSPRQGGSTEAFF.

This chain joins TRBV2 and TRBJ2-5; no clear D gene. The CDR3 is made up of 13 amino acids. Germline-derived CDR1 and CDR2 are SNHLY and FYNNEI. With 6 bases removed from V and 5 bases from J, the gap between germline ends came to 13 bases. The CDR3 DNA reads as TGTGCCAGCAGGATATTTGCTGGGGAGACCCAGTACTTC. As protein: CASRIFAGETQYF.

This clone turned up a few times. A far larger clone is just one base off, so this is likely a read error. Within the sample, other DNA sequences also encode this same CDR3. The CDR3 region is CASSLVGGHEQYF. The CDR3 DNA reads TGTGCCAGCAGCCTTGTGGGGGGCCACGAGCAGTACTTC. V usage is TRBV6-5 and J usage is TRBJ2-7, with D perhaps given as TRBD1 or TRBD2 (6 bases each). There are 13 residues in the CDR3. Trimming left V 6 bases short and J 5 bases short, with 14 bases between. Germline CDR1 reads MNHEY; CDR2 reads SVGAGI.

V gene TRBV27 combines with J gene TRBJ2-2, with 11 bases fitting TRBD2. With 3 bases clipped from V and 5 bases from J, the junction kept 2 bases outside the gene matches. This CDR3 region has 15 residues. Per germline, CDR1 MNHEY and CDR2 SMNVEV (reference sequence). CDR3 protein: CASSLRTSGTGELFF. For the CDR3, the DNA is TGTGCCAGCAGTTTGAGGACTAGCGGGACCGGGGAGCTGTTTTTT.

The chain couples TRBV29-1 to TRBJ1-2; the match to TRBD1 covers 7 bases. The CDR3 consists of 13 residues. With V trimmed by 2 bases and J by 8 bases, 8 bases remained unmatched. From germline, CDR1 is SQVTM and CDR2 ANQGSEA. This chain's CDR3 is CSVEFSDRNGYTF. As DNA, the CDR3 is TGCAGCGTTGAATTCTCGGACAGGAACGGCTACACCTTC.

The V gene is TRBV28, the J gene TRBJ1-5, with 8 bases lining up with TRBD1. V dropped 6 bases and J dropped 6; count of bases not matched to a gene: 7. Germline loops: CDR1 MDHEN, CDR2 SYDVKM. The CDR3 consists of 14 residues. As DNA, the CDR3 is TGTGCCAGCAGGTGGACAGGGAAATTTCAGCCCCAGCATTTT. Translation gives CASRWTGKFQPQHF.

This sequence joins TRBV11-2 and TRBJ2-3, with D perhaps TRBD2 (5 bases). Trimming cost V 0 bases and J 5 bases, with 12 bases left between them. There are 15 residues in the CDR3. Germline CDR1 SGHAT, CDR2 FQNNGV. CDR3 region: CASSLDGSNVDTQYF. The DNA for the CDR3 is TGTGCCAGCAGCTTAGATGGGAGTAACGTAGATACGCAGTATTTT.

As to this clone: Other DNA sequences within the sample encode an identical CDR3. This chain links TRBV18 with TRBJ2-2; 13 nucleotides agree with TRBD2. This CDR3 is 16 amino acids long. Trimming cost V 0 bases and J 5 bases; bases outside gene matches: 0. Germline V CDR1 and CDR2: KGHSH, LQKENI. In DNA form, the CDR3 reads TGTGCCAGCTCACCACCGGGACTAGCGGGGACCGGGGAGCTGTTTTTT. This gives the protein CASSPPGLAGTGELFF.

V gene TRBV28 combines with J gene TRBJ1-2; D is uncertain. The V end lost 8 bases, the J end lost 2 bases, and 15 bases lay between the germline ends. Germline V CDR1 and CDR2: MDHEN, SYDVKM. CDR3 length equals 14 residues. This chain's CDR3 is CASGPGGSNYGYTF. In DNA form, the CDR3 reads TGTGCCAGCGGCCCGGGAGGATCCAACTATGGCTACACCTTC.

This clone was detected once. The J gene is TRBJ2-2, the V gene TRBV9; no reliable D call. The ends were cut back, 3 bases at V and 0 bases at J, with 3 bases in the middle. The CDR3 is 13 amino acids. Germline V gives CDR1 SGDLS, CDR2 YYNGEE. CDR3 sequence (DNA): TGTGCCAGCAGCGCATCGAACACCGGGGAGCTGTTTTTT. Amino acids: CASSASNTGELFF.

The V gene is TRBV19, the J gene TRBJ2-5, with 9 bases matching TRBD1. The CDR3 consists of 13 residues. V lost 8 bases to trimming and J lost 4 bases; unmatched junction nucleotides: 5. Germline V lookup: CDR1 LNHDA, CDR2 SQIVND (reference sequence). The CDR3 loop is CASGIQGAETQYF. In DNA form, the CDR3 reads TGTGCCAGTGGGATACAGGGGGCAGAGACCCAGTACTTC. The variable domain in full, with the rest retrieved from reference TRBV19 and TRBJ2-5, is DGGITQSPKYLFRKEGQNVTLSCEQNLNHDAMYWYRQDPGQGLRLIYYSQIVNDFQKGDIAEGYSVSREKKESFPLTVTSAQKNPTAFYLCASGIQGAETQYFGPGTRLLVL.

This clone was observed a few times. The rearrangement joins TRBV11-2 to TRBJ2-3; 7 nucleotides match TRBD2. The CDR3 runs to 15 residues. Germline CDR1 and CDR2: SGHAT and FQNNGV. V was clipped by 5 bases and J by 0 bases; unmatched bases: 5. This CDR3 reads CASSPRGGSTDTQYF. DNA of the CDR3: TGTGCCAGCAGCCCCCGGGGAGGGAGCACAGATACGCAGTATTTT.

This chain's CDR3 is CASSLQSSTEAFF. CDR3 coding DNA: TGTGCCAGCAGCTTACAGTCCTCCACTGAAGCTTTCTTT. The V gene is TRBV7-3, the J gene TRBJ1-1, with unresolved D. CDR1 and CDR2 (germline): SGHTA, FQGTGA. This CDR3 comprises 13 residues. V lost 2 bases and J lost 4, with 8 bases in between.

This clone showed up just a few times. This sequence joins TRBV18 and TRBJ2-3, with 14 bases matching TRBD2. J lost 4 bases, V lost 5 bases, and 5 bases had no gene match. The CDR3 contains 16 residues. Per germline, CDR1 KGHSH and CDR2 LQKENI. This CDR3 is CASSAGLAGASDTQYF. The CDR3 DNA sequence: TGTGCCAGCTCAGCGGGACTAGCGGGAGCCTCAGATACGCAGTATTTT. The full variable domain, completed using reference TRBV18 and TRBJ2-3, is NAGVMQNPRHLVRRRGQEARLRCSPMKGHSHVYWYRQLPEEGLKFMVYLQKENIIDESGMPKERFSAEFPKEGPSILRIQQVVRGDSAAYFCASSAGLAGASDTQYFGPGTRLTVL.

The gene calls are TRBV29-1 and TRBJ2-3; possible D gene TRBD1, 6 bases. Germline V gene sequence: CDR1 SQVTM, CDR2 ANQGSEA. The CDR3 sequence is 14 residues long. Deletions cut 7 bases from V and 2 bases from J, with 16 bases between. The CDR3: CSASTGSYTDTQYF. The DNA for the CDR3 is TGCAGCGCCTCGACAGGAAGTTACACAGATACGCAGTATTTT.

This chain uses TRBV30 with TRBJ2-1; TRBD2 matches 8 bases. The V segment lost 1 base and the J segment 1 base; nucleotides outside the gene matches: 6. There are 16 residues in the CDR3. Germline CDR1 and CDR2: GTSNPN and SVGIG (reference sequence). CDR3 in amino acids: CAWSDWAGGSYNEQFF. The CDR3 coding sequence is TGTGCCTGGAGTGATTGGGCGGGAGGATCCTACAATGAGCAGTTCTTC. The variable domain in full, with the rest retrieved from reference TRBV30 and TRBJ2-1, is SQTIHQWPATLVQPVGSPLSLECTVEGTSNPNLYWYRQAAGRGLQLLFYSVGIGQISSEVPQNLSASRPQDRQFILSSKKLLLSDSGFYLCAWSDWAGGSYNEQFFGPGTRLTVL.

The genes are TRBV5-6 and TRBJ2-2; 10 bases agree with TRBD1. The CDR3 has 17 amino acids. Germline lookup yields CDR1 SGHDT and CDR2 YYEEEE. Trimming at V came to 4 bases and at J to 6 bases, leaving 12 bases not matched to a gene. CDR3 DNA: TGTGCCAGCAGCCGACTCCCGGGACAGGGGCTGGCCGGGGAGCTGTTTTTT. Translation gives CASSRLPGQGLAGELFF.

V is TRBV5-1 and J is TRBJ1-5, with 10 bases that match TRBD1. The CDR3 has 14 residues. Per the germline V gene, CDR1 is SGHRS and CDR2 is YFSETQ. V was clipped by 4 bases and J by 6 bases; unmatched bases: 4. This chain's CDR3 is CASSRDRGGQPQHF. CDR3 nucleotide sequence: TGCGCCAGCAGCCGGGACAGGGGAGGTCAGCCCCAGCATTTT. The full variable domain, with the rest looked up from reference TRBV5-1 and TRBJ1-5, is KAGVTQTPRYLIKTRGQQVTLSCSPISGHRSVSWYQQTPGQGLQFLFEYFSETQRNKGNFPGRFSGRQFSNSRSEMNVSTLELGDSALYLCASSRDRGGQPQHFGDGTRLSIL.

This clone was seen at least ten times. The chain carries TRBV2 and TRBJ2-5; 7 bases line up with TRBD1. The CDR3 covers 13 residues. The germline V gene encodes CDR1 SNHLY and CDR2 FYNNEI. The trim removed 7 bases at V and 4 bases at J, leaving 6 bases unmatched. The CDR3 DNA reads TGTGCCAGCAAATCGACAGGGTCAGAGACCCAGTACTTC. Translation gives CASKSTGSETQYF.

This chain connects TRBV28 to TRBJ2-3, with 7 bases lining up with TRBD1. The CDR3 length is 16 residues. Germline V CDR1 and CDR2: MDHEN, SYDVKM. The V segment lost 2 bases and the J segment 4 bases; nucleotides outside the gene matches: 9. The CDR3 bases are TGTGCCAGCAGTTTAGCGGGTCCCACAGGGGCAGATACGCAGTATTTT. Its protein is CASSLAGPTGADTQYF.

This rearrangement joins TRBV27 to TRBJ1-6; unclear D gene. Looked up from germline, CDR1 is MNHEY and CDR2 is SMNVEV (reference sequence). The CDR3 contains 12 residues. V was clipped by 5 bases and J by 13 bases, with 12 bases between them. The CDR3, as DNA: TGTGCCAGCAGTGGACCTCTTTCGCCCCTCCACTTT. Residues: CASSGPLSPLHF.

This chain joins TRBV5-1 and TRBJ2-7; a weak D match, TRBD2 (5 bases). V lost 4 bases to trimming and J lost 0 bases, with 11 bases between them. CDR1 is SGHRS, CDR2 YFSETQ, per germline. The CDR3 is 14 amino acids. CDR3 nucleotides: TGCGCCAGCAGCCAAATAGGGAGCTCCTACGAGCAGTACTTC. It encodes CASSQIGSSYEQYF.

V gene TRBV2 combines with J gene TRBJ1-2; 9 nucleotides agree with TRBD1. The CDR3 contains 14 residues. V shed 9 bases, J shed 1 base, and the junction held 6 bases outside the gene matches. The germline V gene encodes CDR1 SNHLY and CDR2 FYNNEI. CDR3 loop: CARRGQGSNYGYTF. CDR3 nucleotides: TGTGCCAGGAGGGGACAGGGTAGTAACTATGGCTACACCTTC.

The rearrangement joins TRBV7-2 to TRBJ2-3; D is unresolved. From germline, CDR1 is SGHTA and CDR2 FQGNSA. The CDR3 is made up of 13 amino acids. V lost 1 base, J lost 9 bases, and 11 bases lay in between. The CDR3 bases are TGTGCCAGCAGCTTAGGACTGGGTAAGACGCAGTATTTT. It yields the protein CASSLGLGKTQYF. The full variable domain, with the rest looked up from reference TRBV7-2 and TRBJ2-3, is GAGVSQSPSNKVTEKGKDVELRCDPISGHTALYWYRQSLGQGLEFLIYFQGNSAPDKSGLPSDRFSAERTGGSVSTLTIQRTQQEDSAVYLCASSLGLGKTQYFGPGTRLTVL.

The chain recombines TRBV9 with TRBJ1-1; D remains unclear. Trimming cost V 6 bases and J 12 bases, with 21 bases left between them. The CDR3 runs 13 residues. The germline CDR1 and CDR2 sequences are SGDLS and YYNGEE. CDR3 coding DNA: TGTGCCAGCACCCCCATCCCCCCTCTCGAAACTTTCTTT. Translation gives CASTPIPPLETFF.

The genes are TRBV30 and TRBJ2-4; 8 bases line up with TRBD1. With 3 bases clipped from V and 8 bases from J, the junction kept 9 bases outside the gene matches. The germline V gene encodes CDR1 GTSNPN and CDR2 SVGIG (reference sequence). CDR3 size: 14 residues. In DNA form, the CDR3 reads TGTGCCTGGAGGGCCCCCGGACAGGGATACATTCAGTACTTC. This encodes CAWRAPGQGYIQYF.

The chain is built from TRBV27 and TRBJ1-5; D ambiguous. The CDR3 runs to 15 residues. Germline V gene data show CDR1 as MNHEY and CDR2 as SMNVEV (reference sequence). The V end was cut by 5 bases, the J end by 3 bases, with 14 bases between. The CDR3 spells CASSDRVGFNQPQHF. The CDR3 DNA follows: TGTGCCAGCAGTGATAGAGTAGGATTCAATCAGCCCCAGCATTTT.

Points on this clone: This specimen includes other DNA sequences encoding the same CDR3. The chain uses TRBV28 and TRBJ2-7; TRBD2 might be the D (6 bases). The ends were cut back, 6 bases at V and 0 bases at J, with 9 bases in the middle. CDR1 is MDHEN and CDR2 is SYDVKM in the germline V gene. The CDR3 is 13 amino acids. CDR3 in DNA: TGTGCCAGCAGCCCGGGACTCTCCTACGAGCAGTACTTC. Its translation is CASSPGLSYEQYF.

The rearrangement links TRBV4-3 to TRBJ1-5, with a tentative D call TRBD1 (6 bases). The CDR3 has 17 residues. V gave up 0 bases and J gave up 3 bases, with 15 bases separating them. Germline values: CDR1 LGHNA, CDR2 YSLEER. The CDR3 is CASSQEPQGSNNQPQHF. The DNA of the CDR3 is TGCGCCAGCAGCCAAGAACCCCAGGGGAGCAACAATCAGCCCCAGCATTTT.

This chain connects TRBV27 to TRBJ2-7; maybe TRBD1 (6 bases). CDR1 and CDR2 (germline): MNHEY, SMNVEV (reference sequence). The germline V and J ends were trimmed by 5 bases and 7 bases, with 18 bases remaining between them. The CDR3 totals 14 residues. CDR3 residues: CASSGQFYSWEQYF. In DNA form, the CDR3 reads TGTGCCAGCAGTGGACAGTTTTACTCTTGGGAGCAGTACTTC.

In regard to this clone: A far larger clone differs by one base, so this is likely a read error. At the DNA level, this CDR3 is encoded by other sequences in the same sample as well. The chain joins TRBV30 to TRBJ1-1; D unclear. Trimming stripped 5 bases from V and 1 base from J, with 8 bases between. Germline V lookup: CDR1 GTSNPN, CDR2 SVGIG (reference sequence). CDR3 length: 12 amino acids. This CDR3 is CAWAPGNTEAFF. Here the CDR3 DNA reads TGTGCCTGGGCCCCTGGGAACACTGAAGCTTTCTTT.